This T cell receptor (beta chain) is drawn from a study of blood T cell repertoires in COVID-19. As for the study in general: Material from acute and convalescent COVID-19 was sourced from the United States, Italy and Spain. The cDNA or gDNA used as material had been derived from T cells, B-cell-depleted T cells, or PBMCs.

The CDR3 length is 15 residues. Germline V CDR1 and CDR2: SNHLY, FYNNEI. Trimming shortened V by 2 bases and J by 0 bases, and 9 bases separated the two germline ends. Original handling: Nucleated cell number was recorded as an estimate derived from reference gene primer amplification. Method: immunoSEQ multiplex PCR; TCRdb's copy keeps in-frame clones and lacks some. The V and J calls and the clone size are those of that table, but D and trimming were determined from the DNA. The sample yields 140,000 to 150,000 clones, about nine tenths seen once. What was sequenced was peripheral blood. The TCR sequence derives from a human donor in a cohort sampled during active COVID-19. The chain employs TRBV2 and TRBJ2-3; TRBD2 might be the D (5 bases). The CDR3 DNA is TGTGCCAGCAGTGAAAATGGACTGAGCACAGATACGCAGTATTTT. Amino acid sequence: CASSENGLSTDTQYF. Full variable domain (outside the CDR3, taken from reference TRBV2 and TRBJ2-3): EPEVTQTPSHQVTQMGQEVILRCVPISNHLYFYWYRQILGQKVEFLVSFYNNEISEKSEIFDDQFSVERPDGSNFTLKIRSTKLEDSAMYFCASSENGLSTDTQYFGPGTRLTVL.